The rows below give T cell receptor beta chains drawn from one sample of a study of beta chain features in type 1 diabetes. TCRdb keeps only in-frame clones here, not all; method: immunoSEQ multiplex PCR. The sample includes 350,000 to 450,000 clones, about 14% of them seen just once. The specimen was naive CD4+ T cells from blood. The receptors here all came from a woman under 30 in good health. The CDR3 runs from the conserved cysteine through the conserved F or W. The D gene is left open where the match is weak. Size tells how often a clone was seen (once, few, many) or the class of an expanded clone, and some rows leave it out.

d_gene | j_gene | v_gene | abundance | CDR3aa | CDR3nt
TRBD2 | TRBJ2-1 | TRBV16 | few | CASTRLAGVPGEQFF | TGTGCCAGCACAAGACTAGCGGGAGTTCCAGGGGAGCAGTTCTTC
- | TRBJ1-2 | TRBV29-1 | - | CSVGQGIDYGYTF | TGCAGCGTTGGTCAGGGAATCGACTATGGCTACACCTTC
TRBD2 | TRBJ2-1 | TRBV4-1 | few | CASSSSVGGLPNNEQFF | TGCGCCAGCAGCTCCTCCGTGGGGGGACTACCGAACAATGAGCAGTTCTTC
- | TRBJ1-5 | TRBV4-2 | - | CASSQEPGSNQPQHF | TGTGCCAGCAGCCAAGAACCAGGGAGCAATCAGCCCCAGCATTTT
- | TRBJ1-5 | TRBV4-3 | few | CASSQGWRGRVLSNQPQHF | TGCGCCAGCAGCCAAGGGTGGCGGGGTCGGGTTTTGAGCAATCAGCCCCAGCATTTT
- | TRBJ2-3 | TRBV15 | - | CATSRDRMERDTQYF | TGTGCCACCAGCAGAGATAGGATGGAGCGAGATACGCAGTATTTT
TRBD1 | TRBJ2-2 | TRBV29-1 | few | CSVGVTGLSGELFF | TGCAGCGTTGGGGTGACAGGGCTGTCCGGGGAGCTGTTTTTT
TRBD2 | TRBJ2-7 | TRBV29-1 | - | CSVAAGTSGSYEQYF | TGCAGCGTTGCCGCCGGGACTAGCGGCTCCTACGAGCAGTACTTC
TRBD1 | TRBJ1-2 | TRBV9 | - | CASSVVGGGSGYTF | TGTGCCAGCAGCGTAGTTGGAGGGGGCTCTGGCTACACCTTC
- | TRBJ1-2 | TRBV30 | - | CAWSVGELGYGYTF | TGTGCCTGGAGTGTAGGAGAGCTGGGCTATGGCTACACCTTC
- | TRBJ1-2 | TRBV4-2 | - | CASSQEKGSGIVMGYTF | TGTGCCAGCAGCCAAGAAAAAGGGAGCGGGATCGTAATGGGCTACACCTTC
- | TRBJ2-2 | TRBV7-8 | - | CASSMGLVYTRELFF | TGTGCCAGCAGCATGGGACTGGTTTACACCAGGGAGCTGTTTTTT
TRBD1 | TRBJ1-2 | TRBV7-9 | - | CASSLALGQGTGYTF | TGTGCCAGCAGCTTAGCGCTGGGACAGGGGACTGGCTACACCTTC
- | TRBJ1-5 | TRBV4-1 | few | CASSQGVGLSVNQPQHF | TGCGCCAGCAGTCAAGGGGTGGGACTTTCAGTCAATCAGCCCCAGCATTTT
- | TRBJ2-1 | TRBV7-2 | few | CASSNHRGGEFF | TGTGCCAGCAGTAACCACAGGGGGGGAGAGTTCTTC